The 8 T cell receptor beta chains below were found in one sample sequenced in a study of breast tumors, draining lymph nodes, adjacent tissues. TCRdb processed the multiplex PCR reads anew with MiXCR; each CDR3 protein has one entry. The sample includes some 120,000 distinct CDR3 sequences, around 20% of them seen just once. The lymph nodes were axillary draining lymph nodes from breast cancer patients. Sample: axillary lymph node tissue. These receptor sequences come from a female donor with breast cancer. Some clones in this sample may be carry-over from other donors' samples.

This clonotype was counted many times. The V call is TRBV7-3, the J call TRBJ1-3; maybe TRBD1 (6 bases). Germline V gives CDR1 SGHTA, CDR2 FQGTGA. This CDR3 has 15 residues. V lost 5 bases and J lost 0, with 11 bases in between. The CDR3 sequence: CASSAQGNSGNTIYF. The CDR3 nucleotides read TGTGCCAGCAGCGCGCAGGGGAACTCTGGAAACACCATATATTTT.

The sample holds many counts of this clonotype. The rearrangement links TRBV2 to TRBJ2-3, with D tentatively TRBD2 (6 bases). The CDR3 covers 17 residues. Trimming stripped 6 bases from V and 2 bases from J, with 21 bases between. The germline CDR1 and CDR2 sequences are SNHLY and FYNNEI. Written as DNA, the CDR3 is TGTGCCAGCAGCGGGACTCCGGCCACTCAGAACACAGATACGCAGTATTTT. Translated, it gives CASSGTPATQNTDTQYF.

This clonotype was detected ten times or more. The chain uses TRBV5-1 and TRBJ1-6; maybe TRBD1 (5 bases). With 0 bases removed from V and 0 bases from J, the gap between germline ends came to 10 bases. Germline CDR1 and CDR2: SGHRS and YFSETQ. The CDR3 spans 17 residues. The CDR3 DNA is TGCGCCAGCAGCTTGGACAGGACGAGCTCCTATAATTCACCCCTCCACTTT. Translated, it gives CASSLDRTSSYNSPLHF.

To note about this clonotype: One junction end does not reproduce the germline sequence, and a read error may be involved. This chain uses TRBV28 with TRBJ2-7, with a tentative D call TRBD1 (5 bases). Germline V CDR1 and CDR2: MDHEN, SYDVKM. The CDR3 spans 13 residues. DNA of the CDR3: TGTGCCGGCAGTTTATTAGACAGTAACGAGCAGTACTTC. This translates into CAGSLLDSNEQYF. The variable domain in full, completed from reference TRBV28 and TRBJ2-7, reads DVKVTQSSRYLVKRTGEKVFLECVQDMDHENMFWYRQDPGLGLRLIYFSYDVKMKEKGDIPEGYSVSREKKERFSLILESASTNQTSMYLCAGSLLDSNEQYFGPGTRLTVT.

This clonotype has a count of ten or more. CDR3 nucleotides: TGTGCCAGCAGTGAAGCCGGGACTAAGACCGGGGAGCTGTTTTTT. Translated: CASSEAGTKTGELFF. The chain joins TRBV2 to TRBJ2-2; 7 bases align to TRBD2. Germline V gene data show CDR1 as SNHLY and CDR2 as FYNNEI. The CDR3 totals 15 residues. V lost 0 bases and J lost 5; bases outside the gene matches: 3.

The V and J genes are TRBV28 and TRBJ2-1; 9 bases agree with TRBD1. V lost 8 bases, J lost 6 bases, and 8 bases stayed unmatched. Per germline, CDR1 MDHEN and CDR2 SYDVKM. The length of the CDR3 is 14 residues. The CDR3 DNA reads TGTGCCAGCCTCCGGGACAGGGTCATCAATGAGCAGTTCTTC. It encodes CASLRDRVINEQFF.

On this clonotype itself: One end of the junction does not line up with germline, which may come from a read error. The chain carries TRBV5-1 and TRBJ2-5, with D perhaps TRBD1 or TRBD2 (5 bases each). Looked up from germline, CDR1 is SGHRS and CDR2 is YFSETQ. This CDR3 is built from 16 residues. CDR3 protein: CASSPREQALGEIQYF. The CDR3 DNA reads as TGCGCCAGCAGCCCGAGAGAACAGGCGCTCGGGGAGATCCAGTACTTC. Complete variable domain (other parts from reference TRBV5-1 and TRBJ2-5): KAGVTQTPRYLIKTRGQQVTLSCSPISGHRSVSWYQQTPGQGLQFLFEYFSETQRNKGNFPGRFSGRQFSNSRSEMNVSTLELGDSALYLCASSPREQALGEIQYFGPGTRLLVL.

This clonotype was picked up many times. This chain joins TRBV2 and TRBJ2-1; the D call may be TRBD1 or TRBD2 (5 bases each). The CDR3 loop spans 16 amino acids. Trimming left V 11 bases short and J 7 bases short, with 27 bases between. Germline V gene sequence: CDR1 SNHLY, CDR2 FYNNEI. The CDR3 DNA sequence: TGTGCCGGGAACCGGGACCAAACTTTCGTGGGGAATGAGCAGTTCTTC. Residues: CAGNRDQTFVGNEQFF.